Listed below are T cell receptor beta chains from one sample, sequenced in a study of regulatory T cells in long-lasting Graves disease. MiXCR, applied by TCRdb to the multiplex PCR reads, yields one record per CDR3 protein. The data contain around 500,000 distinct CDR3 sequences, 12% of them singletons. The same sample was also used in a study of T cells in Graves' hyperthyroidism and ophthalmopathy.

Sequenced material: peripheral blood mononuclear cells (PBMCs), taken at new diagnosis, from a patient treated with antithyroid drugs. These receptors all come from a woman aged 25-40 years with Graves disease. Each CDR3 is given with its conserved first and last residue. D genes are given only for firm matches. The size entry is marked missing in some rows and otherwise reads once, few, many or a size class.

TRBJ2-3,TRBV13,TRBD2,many,TGTGCCAGCAGCCCACTTGGAGGACTAGCGGGAGGTATTAGGACAGATACGCAGTATTTT,CASSPLGGLAGGIRTDTQYF
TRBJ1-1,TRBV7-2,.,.,TGTGCCAGCAGCTTAGTAAGCGGGGGGTTGGGGGCCTACACTGAAGCTTTCTTT,CASSLVSGGLGAYTEAFF
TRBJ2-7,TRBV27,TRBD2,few,TGTGCCAGCAGTTTATCACTAGCGGAGCCCACCTACGAGCAGTACTTC,CASSLSLAEPTYEQYF
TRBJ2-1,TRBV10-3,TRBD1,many,TGTGCCATCAGTGAGTCGAGAACAGGGGGCTCCTACAATGAGCAGTTCTTC,CAISESRTGGSYNEQFF
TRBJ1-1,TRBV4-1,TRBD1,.,TGCGCCAGCAGCCAAGACCGGACAGGGGATATGGGTGAAGCTTTCTTT,CASSQDRTGDMGEAFF
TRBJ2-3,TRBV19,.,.,TGTGCCAGTAGTAACCGGGGTAGCACAGATACGCAGTATTTT,CASSNRGSTDTQYF
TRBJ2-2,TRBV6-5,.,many,TGTGCCAGCAGTTACATGGCTCCGGCCGGGGAGCTGTTTTTT,CASSYMAPAGELFF
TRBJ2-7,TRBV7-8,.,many,TGTGCCAGCAGCTCCTATGTAGAGGGGTACGAGCAGTACTTC,CASSSYVEGYEQYF
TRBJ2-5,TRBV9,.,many,TGTGCCAGCAGCAAGTACACCGGTACTGAAGAGACCCAGTACTTC,CASSKYTGTEETQYF
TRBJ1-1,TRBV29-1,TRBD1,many,TGCAGCGTTGGACAGGGAGGAGGCACTGAAGCTTTCTTT,CSVGQGGGTEAFF
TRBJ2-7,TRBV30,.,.,TGTGCCTGGAGTTCATGGGTCCAAAACGAGCAGTACTTC,CAWSSWVQNEQYF
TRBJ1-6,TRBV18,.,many,TGTGCCAGCACAGACCAGGGGTATAATTCACCCCTCCACTTT,CASTDQGYNSPLHF
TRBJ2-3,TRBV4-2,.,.,TGTGCCAGCAGCCAAGATCCGGGGGCTGGCACAGATACGCAGTATTTT,CASSQDPGAGTDTQYF
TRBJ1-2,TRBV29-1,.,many,TGCAGCGTTCCTGTCGGCTATGGCTACACCTTC,CSVPVGYGYTF
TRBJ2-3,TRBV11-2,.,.,TGTGCCAGCAGCTTAGATCTCAGCGGATACTTGGTGGATACGCAGTATTTT,CASSLDLSGYLVDTQYF
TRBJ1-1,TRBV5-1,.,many,TGCGCCAGCAGCCACGGATTGAGCGGTGAAGCTTTCTTT,CASSHGLSGEAFF
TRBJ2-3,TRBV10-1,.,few,TGCGCCAGCAGTGAGTCCGCGGTACGGACAGATACGCAGTATTTT,CASSESAVRTDTQYF
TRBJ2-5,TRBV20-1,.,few,TGCAGTGCTAGAGGACAGGTGGCGGGACGGTGGTACTTC,CSARGQVAGRWYF
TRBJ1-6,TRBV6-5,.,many,TGTGCCAGCAGTTACTCGAACTCACCCCTCCACTTT,CASSYSNSPLHF
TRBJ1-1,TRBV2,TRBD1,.,TGTGCCAGCAGTGTGGGGACAGGGGGCTTTGAAGCTTTCTTT,CASSVGTGGFEAFF
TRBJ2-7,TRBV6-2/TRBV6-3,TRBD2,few,TGTGCCAGCAGTTACTCGATATTCACTAGCGACTCCTACGAGCAGTACTTC,CASSYSIFTSDSYEQYF
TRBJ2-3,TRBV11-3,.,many,TGTGCCAGCAGCCCTAGCGATGATACGCAGTATTTT,CASSPSDDTQYF
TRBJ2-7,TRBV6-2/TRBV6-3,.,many,TGTGCCAGCATGGGTAGCCCACCCTACGAGCAGTACTTC,CASMGSPPYEQYF
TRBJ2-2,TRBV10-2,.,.,TGCGCCAGCAGTGGAGCCCTCACCGGGGAGCTGTTTTTT,CASSGALTGELFF
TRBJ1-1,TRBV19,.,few,TGTGCCAGTAGTAAGGCCGACACTGAAGCTTTCTTT,CASSKADTEAFF
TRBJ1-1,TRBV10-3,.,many,TGTGCCATCAGTGAGCCGACAGCGAACACTGAAGCTTTCTTT,CAISEPTANTEAFF
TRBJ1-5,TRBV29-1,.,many,TGCAGCGTTAAAGGAGGGGGCAATCAGCCCCAGCATTTT,CSVKGGGNQPQHF
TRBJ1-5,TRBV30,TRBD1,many,TGTGCCTGGAGGGGACAGGGGAATCAGCCCCAGCATTTT,CAWRGQGNQPQHF
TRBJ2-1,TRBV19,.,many,TGTGCCAGTAGTATTGGAGGGCGACTGACGGGGAATGAGCAGTTCTTC,CASSIGGRLTGNEQFF
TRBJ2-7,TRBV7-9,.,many,TGTGCCAGCAGCTGGGACCCTTTCTACGAGCAGTACTTC,CASSWDPFYEQYF
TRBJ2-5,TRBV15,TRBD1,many,TGTGCCACCAGCAGCCATTCCGGGACAGTTAACCAAGAGACCCAGTACTTC,CATSSHSGTVNQETQYF
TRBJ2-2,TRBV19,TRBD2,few,TGTGCCAGTACCCCTAGCGGGAGGGCCACCGGGGAGCTGTTTTTT,CASTPSGRATGELFF
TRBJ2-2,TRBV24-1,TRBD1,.,TGTGCCACCAGTGGTCGGGACAGGGCGGACACCGGGGAGCTGTTTTTT,CATSGRDRADTGELFF
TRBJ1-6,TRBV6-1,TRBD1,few,TGTGCCAGCAGACGCGGGACAGGAGCTAATTCACCCCTCCACTTT,CASRRGTGANSPLHF
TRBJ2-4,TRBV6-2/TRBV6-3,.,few,TGTGCCAGCAGTTACAAGAACATTCAGTACTTC,CASSYKNIQYF
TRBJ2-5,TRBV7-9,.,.,TGTGCCAGCAGCTTAGGGTCTTCCCAAGAGACCCAGTACTTC,CASSLGSSQETQYF
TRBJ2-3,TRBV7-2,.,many,TGTGCCAGCAGTCGGGGACGCGCAGATACGCAGTATTTT,CASSRGRADTQYF
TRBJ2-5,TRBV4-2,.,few,TGTGCCAGCAGCCAAACTCGCCAAGAGACCCAGTACTTC,CASSQTRQETQYF
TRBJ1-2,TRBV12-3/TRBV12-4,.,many,TGTGCCAGCAGACCGGGCCTTAACTATGGCTACACCTTC,CASRPGLNYGYTF
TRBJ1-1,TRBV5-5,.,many,TGTGCCAGCAGGTTTCCATTGAACACTGAAGCTTTCTTT,CASRFPLNTEAFF
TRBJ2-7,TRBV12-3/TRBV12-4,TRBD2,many,TGTGCCAGCAGTTACGGGACTAGCGGATACTCCTACGAGCAGTACTTC,CASSYGTSGYSYEQYF
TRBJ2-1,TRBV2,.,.,TGTGCCAGCAGTGGGGTGGGCGCTAGCTCCTACAATGAGCAGTTCTTC,CASSGVGASSYNEQFF
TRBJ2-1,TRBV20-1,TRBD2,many,TGCAGTGCTAGAGACCGACGACTAGCGGGAGGGATCCGCGAGCAGTTCTTC,CSARDRRLAGGIREQFF
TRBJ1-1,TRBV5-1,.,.,TGCGCCAGCAGCTTGGAGGTTCGACAGAAGAACACTGAAGCTTTCTTT,CASSLEVRQKNTEAFF
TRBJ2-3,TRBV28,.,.,TGTGCCAGCGCCGCGGGAACCACAGATACGCAGTATTTT,CASAAGTTDTQYF
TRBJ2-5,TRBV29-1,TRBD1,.,TGCAGCGCTGACTTGGGACAGTCACTGCTAGAGACCCAGTACTTC,CSADLGQSLLETQYF
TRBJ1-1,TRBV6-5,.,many,TGTGCCAGCAGTTACTCCGGGCAGGGCTACACTGAAGCTTTCTTT,CASSYSGQGYTEAFF
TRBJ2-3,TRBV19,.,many,TGTGCCAGTAGCGTGGAGCCTCGAGATACGCAGTATTTT,CASSVEPRDTQYF
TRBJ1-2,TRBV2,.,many,TGTGCCAGCAGTGAAAGCAGGGGTAATGGCTACACCTTC,CASSESRGNGYTF
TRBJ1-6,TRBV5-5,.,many,TGTGCCAGCAGCTTGGTTAATTCACCCCTCCACTTT,CASSLVNSPLHF
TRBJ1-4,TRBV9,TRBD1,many,TGTGCCAGCAGCGTAGCCGGGACAGGGGGTGAAAAACTGTTTTTT,CASSVAGTGGEKLFF
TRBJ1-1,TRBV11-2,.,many,TGTGCCAGCAGCTACCCGGGGACCGCGTCCGGGGTTTTT,CASSYPGTASGVF
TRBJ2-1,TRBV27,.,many,TGTGCCAGCAGTTTATTAGGGGAACGAAGGCAGTTCTTC,CASSLLGERRQFF
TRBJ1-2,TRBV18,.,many,TGTGCCAGCTCACCCGGGGTAGACTATGGCTACACCTTC,CASSPGVDYGYTF
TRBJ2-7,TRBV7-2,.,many,TGTGCCAGCAGTTATAGCGGTACCTTACAGGGCGAGCAGTACTTC,CASSYSGTLQGEQYF
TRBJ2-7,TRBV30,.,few,TGTGCCTGGAGCCCTTACCTCATACAAACCTACGAGCAGTACTTC,CAWSPYLIQTYEQYF
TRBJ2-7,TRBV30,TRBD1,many,TGTGCCTCAACCACAGGGGTGGCGTACGAGCAGTACTTC,CASTTGVAYEQYF